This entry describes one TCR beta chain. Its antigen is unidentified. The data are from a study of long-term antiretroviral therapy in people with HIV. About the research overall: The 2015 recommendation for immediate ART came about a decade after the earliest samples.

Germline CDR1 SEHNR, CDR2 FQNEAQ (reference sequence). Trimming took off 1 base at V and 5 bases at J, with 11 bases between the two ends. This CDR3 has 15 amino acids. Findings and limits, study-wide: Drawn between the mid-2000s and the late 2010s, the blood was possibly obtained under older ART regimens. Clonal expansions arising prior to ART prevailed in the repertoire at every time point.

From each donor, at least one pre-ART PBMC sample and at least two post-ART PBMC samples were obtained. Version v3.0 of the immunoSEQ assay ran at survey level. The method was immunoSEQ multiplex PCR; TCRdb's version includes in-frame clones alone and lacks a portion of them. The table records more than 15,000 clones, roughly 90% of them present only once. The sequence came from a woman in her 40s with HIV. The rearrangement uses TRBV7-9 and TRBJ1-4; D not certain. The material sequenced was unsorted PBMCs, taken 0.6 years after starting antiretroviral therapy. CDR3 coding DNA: TGTGCCAGCAGCTTAGTTACCGGCGTGAATGAAAAACTGTTTTTT. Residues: CASSLVTGVNEKLFF.